This section outlines one TCR beta chain sequence together with its context. Its antigen remains unidentified. The sample holds no much larger clone one base away, and base qualities are not on file. The cohort consisted of 666 healthy bone marrow donors. At the time of sampling, every cohort member was nominally healthy, though immune exposures that went unrecorded were likely present. The donor tested CMV seropositive, placing the donor among the 290 or so seropositive members of the cohort. A peripheral blood sample was collected from each donor, and TCR beta sequencing was performed on peripheral blood mononuclear cells. Genomic DNA was extracted from the blood cell samples with the Qiagen DNeasy Blood Extraction Kit. This record comes from a study of cytomegalovirus exposure and HLA in healthy donors (dated by TCRdb to 2017 to 2019). Concerning the study at large: An earlier analysis of under 600 of the donors reported 276 Gb of sequence data and 100 million to 140 million unique TCR beta sequences from approximately 180 million T cells. An early release covering more than 500 HLA-typed donors comprised 250 to 350 gigabases of sequencing data and 85 million or so unique TCR sequences. Among the roughly 400 genotyped donors, 81% belonged to the genetic ancestry cluster associated with self-reported Caucasian donors. The aim of the study was to test whether cataloging public T cell receptors could identify signatures of past pathogen exposure. The T cell repertoires of 666 subjects were profiled by immunosequencing and related to cytomegalovirus serostatus. A separate validation cohort of roughly 130 different subjects was used in addition to the 666-subject first cohort. To predict cytomegalovirus infection status, the study combined high-throughput TCR immunosequencing, statistical association of individual TCRs with disease status, and machine learning. A later analysis re-analyzed previously published TCR beta repertoires from 650 to 800 donors and added high-resolution HLA genotyping to study TCR occurrence patterns. The later analysis used no new phenotypic data to find candidate immune exposures, relying instead on TCR beta sequences and their occurrence across donors. In an earlier analysis of about 590 of the donors, high-throughput TCR beta sequencing was used to judge whether each TCR beta V gene segment behaved as functional or pseudogenic. Alongside the repertoire data, information on donor age, sex, ethnicity and CMV serostatus was compiled. Genome-wide SNP genotypes for about 55% of the roughly 670 donors were used in a later genetic analysis, which treated that subset as a discovery cohort. All discovery cohort repertoires had been generated on a single sequencing platform. HLA typing included class I and class II loci at four-digit resolution. Typing coverage differed by locus: A, B, C, DRB1 and DQB1 were typed in roughly 620-630 donors, DQA1 in roughly 500, DPA1 in over 600, and DPB1 in 450 to 490. Roughly five DR-DQ haplotypes were handled as single units for association and clustering, since linkage in the cohort was strong. Among some 400 genotyped donors of the cohort, an average of around 240,000 unique TCR beta nucleotide sequences were sequenced per donor, around 20% of them non-productive. Broader findings and caveats from the paper: A later genetic analysis reported fewer N-insertions in productive TCRs among donors in an Asian-associated ancestry cluster than the 666-donor mean. Because some donors lacked HLA typing at each locus, the association tests relied only on the typed subset. The sequencing pipeline was judged likely to have produced a cluster of highly shared sequence variants as a technical artifact. Because counts were too low, more than 15 rarely observed V segments, including chromosome 9 orphons, were excluded from the earlier analysis of 587 of the donors. While some public TCRs were present in many individuals, most TCR sequences turned up only very rarely across donors. In a later analysis, 16,951 TCR beta sequences were associated with specific HLA alleles at a false discovery rate of 0.05. The 87-base-pair reads could not distinguish some IMGT-functional V segments, including TRBV6-2 and TRBV6-3, so those segments were excluded. The presence/absence analyses assumed that sequencing depth was roughly uniform across donors, and that assumption may not be true. Linkage disequilibrium might explain the correlated functional status among segregating V segments, but an unknown experimental factor could not be excluded. Compared with equally common non-associated chains, HLA-associated TCR beta chains in a later analysis were more clonally expanded and had lower generation probabilities. A later analysis found that most CMV-associated TCR beta chains appeared HLA-restricted, with HLA associations seemingly driven largely by CMV exposure. In a later analysis, TCR association rates were found to vary across HLA loci, with the most associated TCRs seen for DRB1 alleles and the fewest for HLA-C alleles. In vitro tests confirmed that a few of the cytomegalovirus-associated TCR beta chains recognize cytomegalovirus antigens. Several of the top co-occurrence clusters appeared to be linked to parvovirus B19, influenza, CMV and Epstein-Barr virus, according to a later analysis. An earlier analysis of approximately 570 of the donors showed that most TCR beta V segments appeared in productive rearrangements either about 90% or about 30% of the time, which broadly matched IMGT annotations. CMV serostatus was the only immune exposure information available for the cohort. The study listed 164 TCR beta chains as associated with cytomegalovirus. The classifier was reported to diagnose cytomegalovirus status with high specificity and sensitivity in both the original and validation cohorts. This cohort had only TCR beta chains sequenced, and the lack of alpha or paired-chain data limited which features could be detected. V-gene and J-gene trimming of TCR beta chains was associated with a missense DCLRE1C variant in a later genetic analysis, and the association was replicated in an independent cohort. According to the authors, the approach could potentially be generalized to other disease states and immunological phenotypes. A further reported finding was that TCR beta sequences accurately predicted the HLA-A and HLA-B alleles for most subjects in the first cohort. Strong co-occurrence of HLA alleles, especially DR and DQ, made assigning TCR associations to individual alleles difficult.

The CDR3 sequence holds 15 residues, the cysteine and phenylalanine included. Just CDR3 DNA is preserved here, 45 bases in frame from base 1. From the germline V gene, CDR1 is MNHNS and CDR2 is SASEGT. Trimming at the junction amounts to 7 bases on V and 0 bases on J, and the germline ends lie 15 bases apart. The library was built by means of the immunoSEQ multiplex PCR assay. For the multiplex PCR, a mixture combining 60 forward primers for TCR Vbeta segments and 13 reverse primers for TCR Jbeta segments was used. The CDR3 region of rearranged TCR beta genes was amplified from genomic DNA by a multiplex PCR assay. On the Illumina HiSeq System, the amplified TCR beta libraries were sequenced as 87-base-pair reads. From the authors' description of their analysis: Across the 500 to 850 repertoires, a later analysis counted 78 million or so unique TCR beta chains, 8.5 million to 12 million of which were shared by at least two donors. A nearest-neighbor algorithm error-corrected the raw reads and collapsed the reads into unique sequences, merging closely related sequences to remove PCR and sequencing errors. To assign V, D and J gene segments, CDR3 sequences were aligned to IMGT reference sequences. Each retained sequence needed at least a six-nucleotide match to both a V gene segment and a J gene segment. A rearrangement counted as productive if the CDR3 had no stop codons and remained in frame with V and J, and every other rearrangement counted as non-productive. CDR3 was defined by IMGT convention, running from the second conserved V-encoded cysteine to the conserved J-encoded phenylalanine. The earlier analysis of about 500 of the donors excluded sequences that lacked an unambiguous match to a single V gene segment. An earlier analysis of approximately 590 of the donors classified V segments as functional when productive rearrangements were above 56.7% and as segregating when the standard deviation between donors was above 5%. A statistical classification framework was developed to diagnose cytomegalovirus status using the catalog of TCR beta chain sequences. A later analysis assigned V and J genes by comparing TCR nucleotide sequences with IMGT/GENE-DB human TR gene sequences. Using the TCRdist pipeline, a later analysis assigned CDR3 sequences along with most-parsimonious VDJ recombination scenarios. In a later analysis, every TCR beta chain was defined by the combination of its CDR3 amino acid sequence and its V-gene family, and reads without a unique V-gene family were dropped. A later analysis removed 500 to 600 highly shared, low-generation-probability nucleotide sequences to deal with suspected cross-contamination and a sequencing artifact. In a later analysis, a clonal expansion index was calculated for each public chain from normalized within-repertoire ranks of inferred template counts. A later analysis computed generation probabilities with a VDJ recombination model fitted to out-of-frame rearrangements, and checked the results against IGoR. In a later analysis, hypergeometric tests were used to score TCR-TCR, TCR-HLA and TCR-CMV co-occurrence, with a repertoire-size bias correction applied to TCR pairs. False discovery rates were estimated in a later analysis by permuting HLA or CMV assignments 20 times. In a later analysis, co-occurring TCRs were grouped using DBSCAN, and TCRdist sequence similarity was added for clustering within HLA-allele-positive subsets. Repertoires with fewer than 30,000 or more than 120,000 public chains were left out of co-occurrence clustering, as were five repertoires with anomalous nucleotide sharing. TCRdb mirrors the immuneACCESS table, restricted to in-frame sequences. Some clones are absent from its copies; in checked studies, under half trace to an unresolved V gene, and the reason for the others is unknown. From that table come the V and J calls and clone size; the DNA was used to work out D and trimming. Within this sample are about 76,000 clones, with 72% of them counted one time only. The ten largest clones take up roughly 4.4% of the sample.

The sequence is built from TRBV6-1 and TRBJ1-1, with no confident D gene call. Material: PBMCs. This TCR was recovered from a man aged 55 to 70 in good health and CMV-seropositive. The CDR3 has the sequence CASKLYLSMNTEAFF. The bases are TGTGCCAGCAAGCTTTACCTTTCAATGAACACTGAAGCTTTCTTT.